This T cell receptor beta chain was recorded in a study of CD8 T cells in Susac syndrome. RNA was extracted with the RNeasy kit, and a quantity of roughly 0.45 to 1 ug was reverse transcribed using random hexamers. An immunoSEQ multiplex PCR amplified TCR beta CDR3 over 54 Vbeta and 13 Jbeta. One entry per CDR3 protein results from TCRdb running MiXCR on the immunoSEQ multiplex PCR reads. Of 250,000 to 350,000 distinct CDR3 sequences in the sample, about 91% were seen once. CD8+ and CD4+ T cells from blood underwent TCR beta sequencing. Patients with stable or active relapsing-remitting disease, all of them treatment-naive, made up the multiple sclerosis controls. TEMRA cells were FACS-enriched, unlike CD8+ and CD4+ T cells, which were negatively isolated. The count of this clonotype is one. This CDR3 is 15 amino acids long. The V gene's germline CDR1 is KGHSH and CDR2 LQKENI. Trimming pared 0 bases from V and 2 bases from J, leaving 8 bases between.

The source of this sequence is a human donor with multiple sclerosis. The V call is TRBV18, the J call TRBJ1-5, with D unclear. Sequencing used CD4+ T cells from PBMCs. DNA of the CDR3: TGTGCCAGCTCACCACCCGGACCAGGCAATCAGCCCCAGCATTTT. Its protein is CASSPPGPGNQPQHF.